These 10 T cell receptor beta chains were sequenced from one sample in a study of T cell repertoires in aging, cancer and after chemotherapy. TRB rearrangements spanning V, D and J were amplified using mixed TRB-A/B primers. Each CDR3 protein gets one entry after TCRdb re-called the multiplex PCR reads with MiXCR. The table shows several thousand distinct CDR3 sequences, with roughly a quarter occurring only once. TCR beta rearrangements were amplified from peripheral blood genomic DNA. Sequencing was performed on blood. These receptors were taken from a human donor in good health.

The chain is built from TRBV27 and TRBJ2-7; 8 positions match TRBD1. V trimming: 5 bases; J trimming: 4 bases; junction bases outside the gene matches: 4. The V gene's germline CDR1 is MNHEY and CDR2 SMNVEV (reference sequence). This CDR3 is 13 amino acids long. The CDR3 here is CASSPDRVYEQYV. CDR3 in DNA: TGTGCCAGCAGTCCGGACAGGGTTTACGAGCAGTACGTC.

In this sample, this clonotype is medium-sized. V usage is TRBV6-2 or TRBV6-3 and J usage is TRBJ2-7; maybe TRBD1 (8 bases). Trimming removed 5 bases at V and 4 bases at J, with 21 bases between. Germline V lookup: CDR1 MNHEY, CDR2 SVGEGT. There are 16 residues in the CDR3. The DNA for the CDR3 is TGTGCCAGCAGTAACCCGAACAGGGGGGGTCGATACGAGCAGTACGTC. The encoded protein is CASSNPNRGGRYEQYV.

Worth noting for this clonotype: A much larger clone lies a single base off, so this may be a read error. The chain carries TRBV6-4 and TRBJ2-3, with 8 nucleotides matching TRBD2. V dropped 0 bases and J dropped 3; count of bases not matched to a gene: 5. Germline-derived CDR1 and CDR2 are MRHNA and SNTAGT. This CDR3 has 16 amino acids. CDR3 loop: CASSDSSGGPTDTQYF. The CDR3, as DNA: TGTGCCAGCAGTGACTCATCGGGAGGGCCGACAGATACGCAGTATTTT.

The V and J genes are TRBV7-6 and TRBJ2-3, with D maybe TRBD1 (6 bases). Per germline, CDR1 SGHVS and CDR2 FNYEAQ. The CDR3 runs to 13 residues. Trimming left V 4 bases short and J 5 bases short, with 10 bases between. As DNA, the CDR3 is TGTGCCAGCAGCTCACAGGGCAAAGATACGCAGTATTTT. This sequence encodes CASSSQGKDTQYF.

This clonotype ranks as medium-sized. The CDR3 DNA reads TGTGCCAGCAGTTACGTAGGACAGGGGATAACCGGGGAGCTGTTTTTT. This translates into CASSYVGQGITGELFF. The J gene is TRBJ2-2, the V gene TRBV6-5; TRBD1 aligns across 9 bases. CDR1 and CDR2 (germline): MNHEY, SVGAGI. The V and J ends lost 2 bases and 5 bases, in that order; junction bases with no gene match: 6. This CDR3 comprises 16 residues.

By frequency in the sample, this clonotype is large (0.1 to 1%). The chain is built from TRBV19 and TRBJ2-7; a possible D gene is TRBD2 (6 bases). Trimming removed 4 bases at V and 0 bases at J, with 7 bases between. The CDR3 spans 13 residues. Germline CDR1 LNHDA, CDR2 SQIVND (reference sequence). The CDR3 reads CASSKEGSYEQYF. For the CDR3, the DNA is TGTGCCAGTAGTAAGGAGGGCTCCTACGAGCAGTACTTC. Based on the CDR3 plus reference TRBV19 and TRBJ2-7, the full variable domain is DGGITQSPKYLFRKEGQNVTLSCEQNLNHDAMYWYRQDPGQGLRLIYYSQIVNDFQKGDIAEGYSVSREKKESFPLTVTSAQKNPTAFYLCASSKEGSYEQYFGPGTRLTVT.

The V gene is TRBV6-4, the J gene TRBJ2-1; 11 positions agree with TRBD2. The V segment lost 8 bases and the J segment 6 bases; nucleotides outside the gene matches: 6. The CDR3 is 14 amino acids. CDR1 is MRHNA, CDR2 SNTAGT, per germline. In DNA, the CDR3 is TGTGCCAGCGCCCCCGGGACTAGCGGCAATGAGCAGTTCTTC. As protein: CASAPGTSGNEQFF.

This clonotype is medium-sized by share. V usage is TRBV20-1 and J usage is TRBJ2-7; D perhaps matches TRBD2 (6 bases). The germline V and J ends were trimmed by 6 bases and 11 bases, with 23 bases remaining between them. This CDR3 is 13 amino acids long. CDR1 and CDR2 from the germline V gene are DFQATT and SNEGSKA (reference sequence). CDR3 DNA sequence: TGCAGTGCGATTGCCCCTGGACTAATCTCCGAGTACTTC. Translated: CSAIAPGLISEYF.

In the case of this clonotype: Because it lacks the conserved phenylalanine or tryptophan at the end, this CDR3 is likely a read error. The genes are TRBV18 and TRBJ1-6, with 8 bases that match TRBD1. The CDR3 spans 15 residues. CDR1 KGHSH and CDR2 LQKENI come from the germline V gene. Trimming removed 3 bases from V and 7 bases from J; junction bases left unmatched: 5. The CDR3 spells CASSPQGAPNSPLHY. For the CDR3, the DNA is TGTGCCAGCTCACCGCAGGGGGCCCCGAATTCACCCCTCCACTAT.

This clonotype is categorized as medium-sized. No DNA is shown, since the ends of the CDR3 on it are uncertain; the CDR3 is the one TCRdb lists. The chain employs TRBV7-5 and TRBJ2-7; TRBD1, the table's D call, lacks a check against the DNA. TRBV7-5 is a pseudogene segment. A total of 17 residues make up the CDR3, ends included. The CDR3 loop is CISVSEAIQQGGYEQYF.